This T cell receptor beta chain originates from a study of T cell responses to AZD1222 COVID-19 vaccine. Study-level findings and limits: There were vaccine-associated CD4 TCRs across spike, dominant at 160-218 and 743-854. Only five or six individuals given AZD1222 were seropositive at baseline. There were mostly white British donors and more females than males, and clonal diversity was possibly underestimated.

To note about this clone: Its antigen is still unknown.

Sequenced by immunoSEQ multiplex PCR; TCRdb stores in-frame clones only, minus some. Among 250,000 to 300,000 clones, 90% to 95% were seen once, and the ten largest hold around 0.6%. Recipients boosted at about 4 weeks or about 12 weeks are pooled. Germline CDR1 is SGHRS and CDR2 is YFSETQ. CDR3 length: 16 amino acids. With V trimmed by 4 bases and J by 1 base, 6 bases remained unmatched. This receptor was obtained from an adult who received the AZD1222 COVID-19 vaccine. This rearrangement joins TRBV5-1 to TRBJ1-1; 11 bases agree with TRBD1. The sequencing used peripheral blood, collected 28 days after the second AZD1222 dose. The CDR3, as DNA: TGCGCCAGCAGCCGGGGACAGGGGGTGGAGAACACTGAAGCTTTCTTT. Protein sequence: CASSRGQGVENTEAFF.